The T cell receptor (beta chain) described here comes from a study of identical twins. The study, taken as a whole, reports: Conclusions relied on cross-sectional statistical analysis, not following the same donors.

This clonotype has at least ten counts. Antigen specificity is unknown. In germline, CDR1 is SGHRS, CDR2 YFSETQ. The CDR3 contains 16 residues. Trimming shortened V by 0 bases and J by 2 bases, and 12 bases separated the two germline ends. Unique molecular identifiers were present on the cDNA, and a universal primer site came from template switching. TCRdb recomputed calls from the 5' RACE reads with MiXCR, one row per CDR3 protein. Among about 340,000 distinct CDR3 sequences listed, about 9% were seen once. The sample was naive T cells sorted from blood. The receptor was isolated from a woman aged 45-59 years in good health. V gene TRBV5-1 combines with J gene TRBJ2-1, with TRBD1 as a possible D gene (6 bases). The CDR3 region has the DNA TGCGCCAGCAGCTTGGTATCAGGGGTTGCCTACAATGAGCAGTTCTTC. Translated, it gives CASSLVSGVAYNEQFF.